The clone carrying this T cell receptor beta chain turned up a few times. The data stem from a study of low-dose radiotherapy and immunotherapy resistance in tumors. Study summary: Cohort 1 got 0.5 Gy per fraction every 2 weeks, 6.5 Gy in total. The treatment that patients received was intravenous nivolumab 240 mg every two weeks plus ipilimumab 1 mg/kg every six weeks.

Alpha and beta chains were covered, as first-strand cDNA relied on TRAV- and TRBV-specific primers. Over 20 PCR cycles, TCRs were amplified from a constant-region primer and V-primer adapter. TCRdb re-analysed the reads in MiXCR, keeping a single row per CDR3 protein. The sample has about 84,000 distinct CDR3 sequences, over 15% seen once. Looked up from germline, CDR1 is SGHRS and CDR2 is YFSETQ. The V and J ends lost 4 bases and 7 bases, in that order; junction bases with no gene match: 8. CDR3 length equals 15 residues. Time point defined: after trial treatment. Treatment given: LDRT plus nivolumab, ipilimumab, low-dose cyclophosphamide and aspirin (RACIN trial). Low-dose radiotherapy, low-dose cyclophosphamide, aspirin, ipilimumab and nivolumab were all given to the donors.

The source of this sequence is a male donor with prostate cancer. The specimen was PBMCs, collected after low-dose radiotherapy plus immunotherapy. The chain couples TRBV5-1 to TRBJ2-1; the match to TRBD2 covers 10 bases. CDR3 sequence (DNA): TGCGCCAGCAGCCTAGCGGGAGTCCCGGGAAATGAGCAGTTCTTC. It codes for CASSLAGVPGNEQFF.